These 18 T cell receptor beta chains originate from one sample sequenced in a study of OX40 agonist ivuxolimab in advanced cancers. TCRdb's copy holds only in-frame clones and misses some; the assay was immunoSEQ multiplex PCR. The table shows 75,000 to 80,000 clones, with roughly 84% occurring only once. The sequencing used CD4+ or CD8+ T cells sorted from blood, collected in a trial of the OX40 agonist ivuxolimab. Every receptor here comes from an adult with an advanced solid tumor such as melanoma, head and neck, liver or kidney cancer.

The chain uses TRBV5-6 and TRBJ1-1, with unresolved D. The V gene's germline CDR1 is SGHDT and CDR2 YYEEEE. Trimming stripped 2 bases from V and 1 base from J, with 3 bases between. The CDR3 totals 12 residues. Here the CDR3 reads CASSFTNTEAFF. The CDR3 DNA reads TGTGCCAGCAGCTTTACGAACACTGAAGCTTTCTTT.

The rearrangement links TRBV28 to TRBJ1-1, with D unclear. CDR3 length: 12 amino acids. V lost 7 bases, J lost 1 base, and 7 bases lay in between. Germline V gene lookup returns CDR1 MDHEN and CDR2 SYDVKM. The CDR3 coding sequence is TGTGCCAGCATCAGCGGGAACACTGAAGCTTTCTTT. Amino acid sequence: CASISGNTEAFF.

The chain carries TRBV4-1 and TRBJ1-4, with a tentative D call TRBD1 (6 bases). The germline V gene encodes CDR1 MGHRA and CDR2 YSYEKL. This CDR3 contains 15 residues. V lost 5 bases, J lost 7 bases, and 17 bases lay in between. The chain's CDR3 is CASSIQGRRSEKLFF. CDR3 bases: TGCGCCAGCAGCATCCAGGGGAGGAGAAGTGAAAAACTGTTTTTT.

V usage is TRBV7-8 and J usage is TRBJ2-2, with TRBD1 matching over 8 bases. Germline CDR1 SGHVS, CDR2 FQNEAQ. CDR3 size: 13 residues. The V gene end was trimmed by 5 bases and the J gene end by 7 bases; junction bases not matched to a gene: 3. The CDR3 here is CASSPDRDGELFF. The CDR3 nucleotides read TGTGCCAGCAGCCCGGACAGGGACGGGGAGCTGTTTTTT.

V is TRBV5-4 and J is TRBJ2-6; 12 bases line up with TRBD1. CDR3 length: 17 residues. Germline CDR1 and CDR2: SGHNT and YYREEE (reference sequence). J lost 2 bases, V lost 3 bases, and 3 bases had no gene match. CDR3 in DNA: TGTGCCAGCAGCTCGGGACAGGGGGCGGCTGGGGCCAACGTCCTGACTTTC. It specifies CASSSGQGAAGANVLTF.

The chain is built from TRBV11-2 and TRBJ2-1; D gene ambiguous. Germline values: CDR1 SGHAT, CDR2 FQNNGV. This CDR3 comprises 15 residues. V dropped 0 bases and J dropped 2 bases, with 8 bases sitting between them. In DNA, the CDR3 is TGTGCCAGCAGCTTAGATTCACAACCCTACAATGAGCAGTTCTTC. The encoded protein is CASSLDSQPYNEQFF.

This clone was seen a few times. This chain connects TRBV5-1 to TRBJ1-4, with 8 bases matching TRBD1. The CDR3 totals 15 residues. The ends lost 4 bases at V and 7 bases at J; junction bases unmatched: 9. Germline V gene sequence: CDR1 SGHRS, CDR2 YFSETQ. The CDR3 region is CASSTSGGSGEKLFF. The CDR3 coding sequence is TGCGCCAGCAGCACCTCAGGGGGCTCTGGTGAAAAACTGTTTTTT.

The table lists this clone with a count of one. The V call is TRBV28, the J call TRBJ1-3; possibly TRBD1 for D (5 bases). Germline CDR1 and CDR2: MDHEN and SYDVKM. There are 14 residues in the CDR3. V was clipped by 6 bases and J by 0 bases, with 9 bases between them. The CDR3 DNA follows: TGTGCCAGCAGAAAAACAGGCTCTGGAAACACCATATATTTT. It yields the protein CASRKTGSGNTIYF.

The chain combines TRBV2 with TRBJ1-2; 7 bases match TRBD1. With 5 bases clipped from V and 3 bases from J, the junction kept 0 bases outside the gene matches. The CDR3 totals 12 residues. The germline gives CDR1 SNHLY, CDR2 FYNNEI. The CDR3: CASSTGDYGYTF. The CDR3 nucleotides read TGTGCCAGCAGTACAGGGGACTATGGCTACACCTTC.

J is TRBJ2-5 and V is TRBV7-2; no clear D. CDR1 is SGHTA, CDR2 FQGNSA, per germline. This CDR3 contains 14 residues. V gave up 4 bases and J gave up 1 base, with 10 bases separating them. The CDR3 bases are TGTGCCAGCAGCTCTTCGATATTCCAAGAGACCCAGTACTTC. Translating gives CASSSSIFQETQYF.

This chain links TRBV28 with TRBJ1-5; D is ambiguous. With 5 bases removed from V and 0 bases from J, the gap between germline ends came to 11 bases. Germline V gives CDR1 MDHEN, CDR2 SYDVKM. This CDR3 is built from 15 residues. CDR3 sequence reads: CASSSRIHSNQPQHF. The CDR3 DNA follows: TGTGCCAGCAGTAGCAGGATCCATAGCAATCAGCCCCAGCATTTT.

V usage is TRBV5-4 and J usage is TRBJ1-3; no clear D. This CDR3 region has 16 residues. In germline, CDR1 is SGHNT, CDR2 YYREEE (reference sequence). Trimming took off 0 bases at V and 0 bases at J, with 10 bases between the two ends. The CDR3 sequence is CASSLAGLPSGNTIYF. In nucleotides, the CDR3 is TGTGCCAGCAGCTTGGCCGGGCTCCCCTCTGGAAACACCATATATTTT. The full variable domain, its missing parts supplied by reference TRBV5-4 and TRBJ1-3, is ETGVTQSPTHLIKTRGQQVTLRCSSQSGHNTVSWYQQALGQGPQFIFQYYREEENGRGNFPPRFSGLQFPNYSSELNVNALELDDSALYLCASSLAGLPSGNTIYFGEGSWLTVV.

The chain links TRBV4-1 to TRBJ2-5; 11 bases align to TRBD2. V trimming: 0 bases; J trimming: 2 bases; junction bases outside the gene matches: 5. CDR1 and CDR2 (germline): MGHRA, YSYEKL. The CDR3 runs 17 residues. The CDR3 coding sequence is TGCGCCAGCAGCCAAGAATTGGGACTAGCGGCGCAAGAGACCCAGTACTTC. Translating gives CASSQELGLAAQETQYF.

This chain joins TRBV28 and TRBJ2-3; the D gene is possibly TRBD2 (5 bases). Looked up from germline, CDR1 is MDHEN and CDR2 is SYDVKM. CDR3 length: 15 residues. V dropped 3 bases and J dropped 0 bases, with 10 bases sitting between them. CDR3 coding DNA: TGTGCCAGCAGTTTGCGGCGGACTAGCACAGATACGCAGTATTTT. Translating it yields CASSLRRTSTDTQYF.

The V call is TRBV29-1, the J call TRBJ1-1; D possibly corresponds to TRBD1 (6 bases). Germline CDR1 reads SQVTM; CDR2 reads ANQGSEA. The CDR3 sequence is 14 residues long. V lost 2 bases and J 4 bases, leaving 14 bases between the germline ends. The CDR3 sequence: CSVEQQGGGTEAFF. The CDR3 DNA sequence: TGCAGCGTTGAACAACAGGGAGGGGGCACTGAAGCTTTCTTT.

The rearrangement links TRBV6-1 to TRBJ1-1, with a possible D match to TRBD1 (5 bases). V lost 7 bases and J 1 base, leaving 10 bases between the germline ends. CDR1 is MNHNS, CDR2 SASEGT, per germline. The length of the CDR3 is 13 residues. The CDR3 loop is CASTPTENTEAFF. For the CDR3, the DNA is TGTGCCAGCACCCCGACAGAGAACACTGAAGCTTTCTTT.

The V and J genes are TRBV30 and TRBJ1-4; perhaps TRBD1 as D (5 bases). CDR1 is GTSNPN and CDR2 is SVGIG in the germline V gene (reference sequence). The CDR3 sequence is 11 residues long. The V gene lost 3 bases and the J gene lost 8 bases, with 7 bases spanning the gap. The CDR3 spells CAWRRTEKLFF. CDR3 bases: TGTGCCTGGAGAAGGACAGAAAAACTGTTTTTT.

The rearrangement links TRBV9 to TRBJ2-1, with D possibly being TRBD2 (5 bases). This CDR3 comprises 14 residues. Looked up from germline, CDR1 is SGDLS and CDR2 is YYNGEE. Trimming took off 0 bases at V and 8 bases at J, with 12 bases between the two ends. CDR3 sequence reads: CASSVVLGEDEQFF. CDR3 DNA: TGTGCCAGCAGCGTAGTATTGGGAGAGGATGAGCAGTTCTTC.